What follows is one TCR beta chain and its context. Looked up from germline, CDR1 is SQVTM and CDR2 is ANQGSEA. After removal of 5 bases from V and 1 base from J, the junction contained 6 bases not matched to a gene. The CDR3 loop spans 15 amino acids. These data come from a study of blood T cell repertoires in COVID-19. Study at large: Nucleic acid was either cDNA or gDNA, and it came from T cells, B-cell-depleted T cells, or PBMCs.

Method: immunoSEQ multiplex PCR; TCRdb's copy keeps in-frame clones and lacks some. The sample carries 280,000 or so clones, under 90% recorded once. The receptor was derived from a woman between 50 and 59 years old who had recovered from COVID-19. Sequencing was performed on peripheral blood. J is TRBJ2-3 and V is TRBV29-1; 10 bases fit TRBD1. The CDR3 spells CSVKHGTGGTDTQYF. CDR3 bases: TGCAGCGTTAAACACGGGACAGGGGGCACAGATACGCAGTATTTT.